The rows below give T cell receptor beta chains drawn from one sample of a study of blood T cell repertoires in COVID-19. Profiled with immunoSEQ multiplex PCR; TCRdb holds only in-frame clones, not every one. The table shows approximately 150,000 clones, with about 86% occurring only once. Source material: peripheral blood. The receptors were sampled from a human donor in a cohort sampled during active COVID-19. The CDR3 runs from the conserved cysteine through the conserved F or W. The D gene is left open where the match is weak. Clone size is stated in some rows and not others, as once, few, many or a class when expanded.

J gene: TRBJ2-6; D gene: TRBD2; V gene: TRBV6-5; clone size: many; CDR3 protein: CASSGLSGANVLTF; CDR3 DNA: TGTGCCAGTAGCGGGCTATCCGGGGCCAACGTCCTGACTTTC
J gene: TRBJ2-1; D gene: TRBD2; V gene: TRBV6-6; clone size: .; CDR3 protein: CASSHVGASGSLYNEQFF; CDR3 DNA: TGTGCCAGCAGTCACGTCGGGGCTAGCGGGAGTCTCTACAATGAGCAGTTCTTC
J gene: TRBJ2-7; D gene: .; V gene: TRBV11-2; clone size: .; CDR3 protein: CASRTPGTPIYEQYF; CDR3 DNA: TGTGCCAGCCGGACCCCCGGGACACCCATTTACGAGCAGTACTTC
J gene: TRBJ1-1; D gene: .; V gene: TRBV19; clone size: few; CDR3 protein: CASSIGGQVDTEAFF; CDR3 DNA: TGTGCCAGTAGTATCGGCGGGCAGGTGGACACTGAAGCTTTCTTT
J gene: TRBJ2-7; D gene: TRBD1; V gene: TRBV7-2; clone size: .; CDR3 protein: CASSSRGRQSSYEQYF; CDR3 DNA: TGTGCCAGCAGCTCCAGGGGGCGGCAGAGCTCCTACGAGCAGTACTTC
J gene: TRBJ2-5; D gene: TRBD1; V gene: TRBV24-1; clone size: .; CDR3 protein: CATSPGQGFETQYF; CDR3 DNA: TGTGCCACCAGCCCGGGACAGGGATTCGAGACCCAGTACTTC
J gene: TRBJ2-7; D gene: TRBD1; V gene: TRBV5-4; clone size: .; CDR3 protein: CASSLAGTAYEQYF; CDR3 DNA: TGTGCCAGCAGCTTGGCTGGGACAGCCTACGAGCAGTACTTC
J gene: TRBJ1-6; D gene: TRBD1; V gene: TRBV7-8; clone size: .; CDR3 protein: CASSTPTGGGSPLHF; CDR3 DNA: TGTGCCAGCAGCACTCCGACAGGGGGGGGTTCACCCCTCCACTTT
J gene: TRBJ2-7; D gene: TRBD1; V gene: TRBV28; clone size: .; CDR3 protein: CASSVRTGNSEQYF; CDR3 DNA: TGTGCCAGCAGTGTCCGGACAGGGAACAGCGAGCAGTACTTC
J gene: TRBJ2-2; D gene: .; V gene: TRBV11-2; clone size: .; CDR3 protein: CASSLAAGSNTGELFF; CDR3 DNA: TGTGCCAGCAGCTTAGCGGCAGGGTCGAACACCGGGGAGCTGTTTTTT
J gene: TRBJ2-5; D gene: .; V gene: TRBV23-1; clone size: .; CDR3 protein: CASSHSRGVHVGLLETQYF; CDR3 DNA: TGCGCCAGCAGTCATAGCAGGGGCGTCCATGTGGGATTATTAGAGACCCAGTACTTC
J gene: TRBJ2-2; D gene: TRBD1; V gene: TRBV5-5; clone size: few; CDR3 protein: CASSLVQGATGELFF; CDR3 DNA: TGTGCCAGCAGCTTGGTGCAGGGGGCCACCGGGGAGCTGTTTTTT
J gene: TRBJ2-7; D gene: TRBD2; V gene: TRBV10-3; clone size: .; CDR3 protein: CAISGDPGSGNGYEQYF; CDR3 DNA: TGTGCCATCAGTGGTGATCCGGGGAGCGGGAATGGTTACGAGCAGTACTTC
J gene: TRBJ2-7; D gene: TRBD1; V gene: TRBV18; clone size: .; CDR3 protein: CASSRAGGYEQYF; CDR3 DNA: TGTGCCAGCTCACGGGCAGGGGGCTACGAGCAGTACTTC
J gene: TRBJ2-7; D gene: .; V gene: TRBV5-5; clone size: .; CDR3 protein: CASSLAVGANSYEQYF; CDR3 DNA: TGTGCCAGCAGCTTGGCTGTAGGGGCTAACTCCTACGAGCAGTACTTC
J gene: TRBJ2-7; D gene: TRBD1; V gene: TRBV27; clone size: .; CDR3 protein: CASSTPTGTEQYF; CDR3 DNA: TGTGCCAGCAGTACGCCGACAGGGACCGAGCAGTACTTC
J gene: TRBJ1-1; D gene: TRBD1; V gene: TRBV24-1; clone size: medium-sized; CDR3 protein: CATSDSGGGNTEAFF; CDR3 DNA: TGTGCCACCAGTGATTCAGGGGGCGGGAACACTGAAGCTTTCTTT
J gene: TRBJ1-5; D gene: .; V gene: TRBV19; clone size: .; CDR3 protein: CASRGAALNQPQHF; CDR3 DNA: TGTGCCAGTAGGGGGGCCGCGCTAAATCAGCCCCAGCATTTT
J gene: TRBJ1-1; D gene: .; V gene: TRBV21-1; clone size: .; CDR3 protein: CASSKVGDLKDTEAFF; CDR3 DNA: TGTGCCAGCAGCAAAGTAGGGGATCTGAAGGACACTGAAGCTTTCTTT
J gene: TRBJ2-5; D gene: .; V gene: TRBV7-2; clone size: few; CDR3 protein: CASSFDRRQETQYF; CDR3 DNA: TGTGCCAGCAGCTTCGACAGGAGACAAGAGACCCAGTACTTC
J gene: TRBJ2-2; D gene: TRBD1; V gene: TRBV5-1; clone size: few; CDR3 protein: CASSGLGQGYGELFF; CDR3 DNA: TGCGCCAGCAGCGGCCTGGGACAGGGCTACGGGGAGCTGTTTTTT
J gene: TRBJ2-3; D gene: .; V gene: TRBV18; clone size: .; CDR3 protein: CASSPQGGNTQYF; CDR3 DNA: TGTGCCAGCTCACCGCAGGGGGGAAATACGCAGTATTTT
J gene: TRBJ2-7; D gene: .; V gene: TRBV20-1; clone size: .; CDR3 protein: CSVRRAYEQYF; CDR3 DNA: TGCAGTGTCAGGAGGGCCTACGAGCAGTACTTC
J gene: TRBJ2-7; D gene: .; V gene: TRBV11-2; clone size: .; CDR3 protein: CASSLFGTGWFEQYF; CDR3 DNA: TGTGCCAGCAGTCTTTTCGGAACAGGGTGGTTCGAGCAGTACTTC
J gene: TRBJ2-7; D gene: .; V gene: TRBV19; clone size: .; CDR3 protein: CASSTGVLSYEQYF; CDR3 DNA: TGTGCCAGTAGTACAGGGGTCCTCTCCTACGAGCAGTACTTC
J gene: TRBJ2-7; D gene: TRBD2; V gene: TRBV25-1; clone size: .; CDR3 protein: CASSQLRGGIYYEQYF; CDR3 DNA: TGTGCCAGCAGTCAACTCCGGGGGGGAATTTACTACGAGCAGTACTTC
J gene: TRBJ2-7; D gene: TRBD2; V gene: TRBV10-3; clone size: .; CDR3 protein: CAIRGLAGSYEQYF; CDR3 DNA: TGTGCCATCAGGGGACTAGCAGGATCCTACGAGCAGTACTTC
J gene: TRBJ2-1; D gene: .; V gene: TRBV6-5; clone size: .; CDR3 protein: CASSPVLVANEQFF; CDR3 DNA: TGTGCCAGCAGTCCGGTCCTAGTCGCCAATGAGCAGTTCTTC
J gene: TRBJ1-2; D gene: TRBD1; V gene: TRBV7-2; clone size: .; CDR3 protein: CASSSRRTGQGGYTF; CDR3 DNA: TGTGCCAGCAGCAGCCGACGGACAGGCCAGGGCGGCTACACCTTC